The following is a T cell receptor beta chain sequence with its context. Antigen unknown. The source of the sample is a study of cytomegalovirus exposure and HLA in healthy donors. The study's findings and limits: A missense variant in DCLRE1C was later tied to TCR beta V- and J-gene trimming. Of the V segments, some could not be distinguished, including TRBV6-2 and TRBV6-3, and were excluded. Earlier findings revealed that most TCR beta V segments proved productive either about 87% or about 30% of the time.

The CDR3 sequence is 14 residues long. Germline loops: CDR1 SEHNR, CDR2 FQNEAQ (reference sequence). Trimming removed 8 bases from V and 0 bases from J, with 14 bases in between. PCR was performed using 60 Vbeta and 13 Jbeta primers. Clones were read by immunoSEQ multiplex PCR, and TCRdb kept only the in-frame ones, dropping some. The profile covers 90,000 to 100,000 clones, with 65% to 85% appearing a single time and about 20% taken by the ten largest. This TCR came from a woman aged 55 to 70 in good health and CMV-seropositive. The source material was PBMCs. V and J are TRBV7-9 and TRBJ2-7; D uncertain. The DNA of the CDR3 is TGTGCCAGCGAAGTTGGTGTTAGCTCCTACGAGCAGTACTTC. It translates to CASEVGVSSYEQYF.